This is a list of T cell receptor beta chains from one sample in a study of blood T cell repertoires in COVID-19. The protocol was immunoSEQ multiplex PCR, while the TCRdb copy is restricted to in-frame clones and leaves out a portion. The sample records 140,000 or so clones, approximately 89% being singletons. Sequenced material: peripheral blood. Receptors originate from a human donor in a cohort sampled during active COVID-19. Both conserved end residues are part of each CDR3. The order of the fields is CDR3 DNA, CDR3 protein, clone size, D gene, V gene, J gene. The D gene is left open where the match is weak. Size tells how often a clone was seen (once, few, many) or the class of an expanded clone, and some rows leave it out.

cdr3_nt: TGTGCCAGCTCACCAATTAGGGGCTCGACCCAGTACTTC
cdr3_aa: CASSPIRGSTQYF
clone_size: NA
d_call: NA
v_call: TRBV18
j_call: TRBJ2-5

cdr3_nt: TGTGCCAGCAGCGTGACTAAAAGCACAGATACGCAGTATTTT
cdr3_aa: CASSVTKSTDTQYF
clone_size: NA
d_call: NA
v_call: TRBV2
j_call: TRBJ2-3

cdr3_nt: TGTGCCAGCAGCGTAGCTAGCACCGGGGAGCTGTTTTTT
cdr3_aa: CASSVASTGELFF
clone_size: NA
d_call: NA
v_call: TRBV9
j_call: TRBJ2-2

cdr3_nt: TGTGCCAGCAGCCTTGCCATCCGGACTAGCGGTGATACGCAGTATTTT
cdr3_aa: CASSLAIRTSGDTQYF
clone_size: NA
d_call: TRBD2
v_call: TRBV7-3
j_call: TRBJ2-3

cdr3_nt: TGTGCCAGCAGCCCTAGGGGGACAGGGAACTCACCCCTCCACTTT
cdr3_aa: CASSPRGTGNSPLHF
clone_size: few
d_call: TRBD1
v_call: TRBV9
j_call: TRBJ1-6

cdr3_nt: TGTGCCAGCTCACCACTCGGTAACCGTCAGCCCCAGCATTTT
cdr3_aa: CASSPLGNRQPQHF
clone_size: NA
d_call: NA
v_call: TRBV18
j_call: TRBJ1-5

cdr3_nt: TGTGCCAGCAGCCCCGAATTCGGGAACACTGAAGCTTTCTTT
cdr3_aa: CASSPEFGNTEAFF
clone_size: NA
d_call: NA
v_call: TRBV13
j_call: TRBJ1-1

cdr3_nt: TGTGCCAGCAGTTCGGGGACTGCGCCCTACGAGCAGTACTTC
cdr3_aa: CASSSGTAPYEQYF
clone_size: once
d_call: NA
v_call: TRBV28
j_call: TRBJ2-7

cdr3_nt: TGTGCCAGCAGCGTACAGGGGGTAGCGGAAAAACTGTTTTTT
cdr3_aa: CASSVQGVAEKLFF
clone_size: NA
d_call: TRBD1
v_call: TRBV2
j_call: TRBJ1-4

cdr3_nt: TGTGCCAGCAGCTTAAATACCCTAGCGGGGATCATGGATGAGCAGTTCTTC
cdr3_aa: CASSLNTLAGIMDEQFF
clone_size: NA
d_call: TRBD2
v_call: TRBV7-3
j_call: TRBJ2-1

cdr3_nt: TGTGCCAGCCTACGGGACATCTCCTACGAGCAGTACTTC
cdr3_aa: CASLRDISYEQYF
clone_size: NA
d_call: NA
v_call: TRBV2
j_call: TRBJ2-7

cdr3_nt: TGCAGCGTTGTAAGGGGCGCCCTCACTGAAGCTTTCTTT
cdr3_aa: CSVVRGALTEAFF
clone_size: NA
d_call: NA
v_call: TRBV29-1
j_call: TRBJ1-1

cdr3_nt: TGTGCCAGCAGCCTTACTCCGGAGACGCAGTATTTT
cdr3_aa: CASSLTPETQYF
clone_size: NA
d_call: NA
v_call: TRBV9
j_call: TRBJ2-3

cdr3_nt: TGTGCCAGCAGCCCCACCACAGGGGCTACTGAAGCTTTCTTT
cdr3_aa: CASSPTTGATEAFF
clone_size: NA
d_call: TRBD1
v_call: TRBV7-2
j_call: TRBJ1-1

cdr3_nt: TGTGCCAGCATCCAAGACAGGGCCTATGGCTACACCTTC
cdr3_aa: CASIQDRAYGYTF
clone_size: NA
d_call: TRBD1
v_call: TRBV2
j_call: TRBJ1-2

cdr3_nt: TGTGCCAGCAGCTTAAACGGGGGGAGCACAGATACGCAGTATTTT
cdr3_aa: CASSLNGGSTDTQYF
clone_size: NA
d_call: TRBD2
v_call: TRBV7-3
j_call: TRBJ2-3

cdr3_nt: TGTGCCAGCGGCCGGGACAGGGCGTTTGGTGACTATGGCTACACCTTC
cdr3_aa: CASGRDRAFGDYGYTF
clone_size: NA
d_call: TRBD1
v_call: TRBV27
j_call: TRBJ1-2

cdr3_nt: TGTGCCAGCTCACCACTAGCGGACCACACCGGGGAGCTGTTTTTT
cdr3_aa: CASSPLADHTGELFF
clone_size: NA
d_call: NA
v_call: TRBV18
j_call: TRBJ2-2

cdr3_nt: TGTGCCAGCAGCTTAATGGCCAGGGGAAGCTCTGGAAACACCATATATTTT
cdr3_aa: CASSLMARGSSGNTIYF
clone_size: once
d_call: NA
v_call: TRBV7-3
j_call: TRBJ1-3

cdr3_nt: TGTGCCAGCACCCACCGGAACACTGAAGCTTTCTTT
cdr3_aa: CASTHRNTEAFF
clone_size: NA
d_call: NA
v_call: TRBV3-1/TRBV3-2
j_call: TRBJ1-1

cdr3_nt: TGTGCCAGCAGCATGAGGGCGCCGGGCACTGAAGCTTTCTTT
cdr3_aa: CASSMRAPGTEAFF
clone_size: NA
d_call: NA
v_call: TRBV7-2
j_call: TRBJ1-1

cdr3_nt: TGTGCCAGTAAGACAGGTCGACCGAACACTGAAGCTTTCTTT
cdr3_aa: CASKTGRPNTEAFF
clone_size: NA
d_call: NA
v_call: TRBV19
j_call: TRBJ1-1

cdr3_nt: TGTGCCAGCAGGATCGGACTAGCCGCAGATACGCAGTATTTT
cdr3_aa: CASRIGLAADTQYF
clone_size: NA
d_call: TRBD2
v_call: TRBV7-8
j_call: TRBJ2-3

cdr3_nt: TGTGCCAGCAGACAGGGGGCGAGAGATACGCAGTATTTT
cdr3_aa: CASRQGARDTQYF
clone_size: NA
d_call: TRBD1
v_call: TRBV2
j_call: TRBJ2-3

cdr3_nt: TGCGCCAGCAGCACTCCGATCGAGGATATTGGAAACACCATATATTTT
cdr3_aa: CASSTPIEDIGNTIYF
clone_size: NA
d_call: NA
v_call: TRBV4-1
j_call: TRBJ1-3

cdr3_nt: TGTGCCACAGGACTAGCGGGCGTTTGGGGCAATGAGCAGTTCTTC
cdr3_aa: CATGLAGVWGNEQFF
clone_size: few
d_call: TRBD2
v_call: TRBV7-2
j_call: TRBJ2-1

cdr3_nt: TGTGCCAGCAGCTCCACGGGACAACATTACGAGCAGTACTTC
cdr3_aa: CASSSTGQHYEQYF
clone_size: NA
d_call: NA
v_call: TRBV11-2
j_call: TRBJ2-7

cdr3_nt: TGTGCTAGTGGTTGGGGACAGGCCTTTAATGAAGCTTTCTTT
cdr3_aa: CASGWGQAFNEAFF
clone_size: NA
d_call: TRBD1
v_call: TRBV12-5
j_call: TRBJ1-1

cdr3_nt: TGTGCCAGCAGCTTAGGGGGGGACAGACGCGGCGCTTTCTTT
cdr3_aa: CASSLGGDRRGAFF
clone_size: NA
d_call: TRBD1
v_call: TRBV7-9
j_call: TRBJ1-1

cdr3_nt: TGTGCCAGCAGTTACCGGGTTTTGAACGCGAACACCGGGGAGCTGTTTTTT
cdr3_aa: CASSYRVLNANTGELFF
clone_size: NA
d_call: NA
v_call: TRBV6-2/TRBV6-3
j_call: TRBJ2-2

cdr3_nt: TGTGCCAGCAGCCAAGCTTTATGGCGGGGCACAGATACGCAGTATTTT
cdr3_aa: CASSQALWRGTDTQYF
clone_size: NA
d_call: NA
v_call: TRBV3-1/TRBV3-2
j_call: TRBJ2-3

cdr3_nt: TGTGCCAGCAGCCCGGGACTAGACGAGCAGTACTTC
cdr3_aa: CASSPGLDEQYF
clone_size: few
d_call: TRBD2
v_call: TRBV12-3/TRBV12-4
j_call: TRBJ2-7

cdr3_nt: TGTGCCAGTAGTATTGCGGGGACTGAAGCTTTCTTT
cdr3_aa: CASSIAGTEAFF
clone_size: once
d_call: NA
v_call: TRBV19
j_call: TRBJ1-1

cdr3_nt: TGCAGTCCGAGTGGCTACACCTTC
cdr3_aa: CSPSGYTF
clone_size: NA
d_call: NA
v_call: TRBV20-1
j_call: TRBJ1-2

cdr3_nt: TGTGCCAGCAGCCCAGGACAGCACAATGAGCAGTTCTTC
cdr3_aa: CASSPGQHNEQFF
clone_size: NA
d_call: NA
v_call: TRBV7-8
j_call: TRBJ2-1

cdr3_nt: TGCGCCAGCAGTCGAGGGGGCACCTATGGCTACACCTTC
cdr3_aa: CASSRGGTYGYTF
clone_size: NA
d_call: TRBD1
v_call: TRBV23-1
j_call: TRBJ1-2

cdr3_nt: TGTGCCAGCAGCTTGAACGGGGGGGCGGTTCAGCCCCAGCATTTT
cdr3_aa: CASSLNGGAVQPQHF
clone_size: NA
d_call: NA
v_call: TRBV5-4
j_call: TRBJ1-5

cdr3_nt: TGCGCCAGCGGCAGGGGTACGACTAATGAAAAACTGTTTTTT
cdr3_aa: CASGRGTTNEKLFF
clone_size: NA
d_call: NA
v_call: TRBV5-1
j_call: TRBJ1-4

cdr3_nt: TGCGCCAGCAGCTTGGCGGGACAGGGGGTAATTTCTAGCACAGATACGCAGTATTTT
cdr3_aa: CASSLAGQGVISSTDTQYF
clone_size: NA
d_call: TRBD1
v_call: TRBV5-1
j_call: TRBJ2-3

cdr3_nt: TGTGCCAGCAAGTGGACAGAAGGCCCCTATGGCTACACCTTC
cdr3_aa: CASKWTEGPYGYTF
clone_size: NA
d_call: NA
v_call: TRBV6-5
j_call: TRBJ1-2

cdr3_nt: TGTGCCAGTAGCCGCCAGGAAGGGGACTACGAGCAGTACTTC
cdr3_aa: CASSRQEGDYEQYF
clone_size: NA
d_call: NA
v_call: TRBV19
j_call: TRBJ2-7

cdr3_nt: TGTGCCAGCAGCTCCAACTGGGCGGATACGCAGTATTTT
cdr3_aa: CASSSNWADTQYF
clone_size: NA
d_call: NA
v_call: TRBV7-3
j_call: TRBJ2-3

cdr3_nt: TGTGCCAGCAGCCTTAGCGGGGGGTACCAAGAGACCCAGTACTTC
cdr3_aa: CASSLSGGYQETQYF
clone_size: NA
d_call: TRBD2
v_call: TRBV7-7
j_call: TRBJ2-5

cdr3_nt: TGTGCCAGCACCACTGGGAAACTACAGGGGAGGTACGAGCAGTACTTC
cdr3_aa: CASTTGKLQGRYEQYF
clone_size: NA
d_call: NA
v_call: TRBV5-6
j_call: TRBJ2-7

cdr3_nt: TGTGCCAGCAGTTGGAGGGGACTATCGAGCGGGGAAAAACTGTTTTTT
cdr3_aa: CASSWRGLSSGEKLFF
clone_size: few
d_call: NA
v_call: TRBV6-2/TRBV6-3
j_call: TRBJ1-4

cdr3_nt: TGTGCCAGCAGCCTCAGCGGGGGGGCCCTCACCGGGGAGCTGTTTTTT
cdr3_aa: CASSLSGGALTGELFF
clone_size: NA
d_call: TRBD2
v_call: TRBV11-3
j_call: TRBJ2-2

cdr3_nt: TGTGCCAGCAGCCCCCACCGGGACAGAGACTACGAGCAGTACTTC
cdr3_aa: CASSPHRDRDYEQYF
clone_size: NA
d_call: TRBD1
v_call: TRBV7-9
j_call: TRBJ2-7

cdr3_nt: TGTGCCAGCAGCTTTCAGGGGGCTATGCAGTTCTTC
cdr3_aa: CASSFQGAMQFF
clone_size: NA
d_call: TRBD1
v_call: TRBV5-6
j_call: TRBJ2-1

cdr3_nt: TGTGCCACCAGCAGAGATTCGGACAGTATTGAAGCTTTCTTT
cdr3_aa: CATSRDSDSIEAFF
clone_size: NA
d_call: NA
v_call: TRBV15
j_call: TRBJ1-1

cdr3_nt: TGCGCCAGCAGTTTGGCCCGAGACACTGAAGCTTTCTTT
cdr3_aa: CASSLARDTEAFF
clone_size: NA
d_call: NA
v_call: TRBV5-1
j_call: TRBJ1-1

cdr3_nt: TGCGCCAGCAGCTTGGTTGCTAGCGGGGGGAGGGGGGCCAACGTCCTGACTTTC
cdr3_aa: CASSLVASGGRGANVLTF
clone_size: NA
d_call: TRBD2
v_call: TRBV5-1
j_call: TRBJ2-6

cdr3_nt: TGTGCCACCAGCAGTGATCGCGCAGGGGGTACTTACGAGCAGTACTTC
cdr3_aa: CATSSDRAGGTYEQYF
clone_size: NA
d_call: TRBD1
v_call: TRBV15
j_call: TRBJ2-7

cdr3_nt: TGTGCCAGTAGTATGGGCCAGGGGGCAGTGTTTGATACGCAGTATTTT
cdr3_aa: CASSMGQGAVFDTQYF
clone_size: once
d_call: TRBD1
v_call: TRBV19
j_call: TRBJ2-3

cdr3_nt: TGCAGCGTTGCCTTGACGGGGGGGCACGAGCAGTACTTC
cdr3_aa: CSVALTGGHEQYF
clone_size: NA
d_call: TRBD2
v_call: TRBV29-1
j_call: TRBJ2-7

cdr3_nt: TGTGCCAGCAGCTTGATAATAGCGGGGGGGACAGATACGCAGTATTTT
cdr3_aa: CASSLIIAGGTDTQYF
clone_size: NA
d_call: TRBD2
v_call: TRBV11-2
j_call: TRBJ2-3